This T cell receptor (beta chain) was sequenced during a study of cytomegalovirus exposure and HLA in healthy donors. V was cut by 4 bases and J by 0 bases, with 10 bases left in between. This CDR3 comprises 14 residues. Germline lookup yields CDR1 MNHNS and CDR2 SASEGT. The sample holds one count of this clone. The target antigen is unknown. The method was immunoSEQ multiplex PCR; TCRdb's version includes in-frame clones alone and lacks a portion of them. This sample has some 140,000 clones, with around four fifths found just once. Findings of the study overall: Clusters of TCRs from the first cohort tended to co-occur in the 100 to 150 validation repertoires (as a later analysis found). Cytomegalovirus-associated TCR beta chains were listed, numbering roughly 150.

Separate from the approximately 670-subject first cohort was the approximately 130-subject validation cohort, to which the donors belonged. The rearrangement joins TRBV6-1 to TRBJ2-7; TRBD2 is a possible D gene (5 bases). This TCR was recovered from a young woman in good health and CMV-seronegative. Sequenced sample: PBMCs. This chain's CDR3 is CASSGTGFSYEQYF. DNA of the CDR3: TGTGCCAGCAGTGGGACGGGGTTCTCCTACGAGCAGTACTTC.